The 17 T cell receptor beta chains below were found in one sample sequenced in a study of beta chain features in type 1 diabetes. Study-level findings and limits: Moderate yet significant TCRB CDR3 shortening was seen in Type 1 diabetes patients in all four CD4+ subsets.

Antigens of these TCRs are unknown. Since all of the isolated RNA was reverse transcribed, expressed TCRB transcripts were what got sequenced. Assay: immunoSEQ multiplex PCR; the TCRdb copy retains only in-frame clones and omits some. The table lists hundreds of thousands of clones, over 12% of them singletons. Specimen: naive CD4+ T cells from blood. These receptors all come from a man between 18 and 35 years old with type 1 diabetes.

This chain links TRBV5-4 with TRBJ2-3; D is possibly TRBD2 (6 bases). Germline V gene data show CDR1 as SGHNT and CDR2 as YYREEE (reference sequence). The V gene lost 5 bases and the J gene lost 4 bases, with 17 bases spanning the gap. This CDR3 has 15 amino acids. The CDR3 DNA is TGTGCCAGCAGGCGAGCCTCGGGGGAGGCAGATACGCAGTATTTT. The encoded protein is CASRRASGEADTQYF.

This clone was observed a handful of times. The J gene is TRBJ2-7, the V gene TRBV30, with D unclear. V was trimmed by 5 bases and J by 1 base, leaving 9 bases between them. CDR1 GTSNPN and CDR2 SVGIG come from the germline V gene (reference sequence). The CDR3 is 12 residues long. The CDR3 protein is CAWWAGSYEQYF. The CDR3 DNA reads TGTGCCTGGTGGGCAGGATCCTACGAGCAGTACTTC.

This clone has more than one count but fewer than ten. The chain combines TRBV19 with TRBJ2-1; D is tentatively TRBD1 or TRBD2 (6 bases each). The CDR3 length is 14 residues. Germline CDR1 is LNHDA and CDR2 is SQIVND (reference sequence). Trimming pared 7 bases from V and 2 bases from J, leaving 12 bases between. CDR3 region: CASIRGTPYNEQFF. The CDR3 region has the DNA TGTGCCAGTATTAGGGGGACTCCCTACAATGAGCAGTTCTTC.

The chain carries TRBV6-5 and TRBJ2-3; possibly TRBD1 or TRBD2 for D (5 bases each). V was pared by 5 bases and J by 6 bases, with 9 bases between. The CDR3 is made up of 12 amino acids. Looked up from germline, CDR1 is MNHEY and CDR2 is SVGAGI. The DNA for the CDR3 is TGTGCCAGCAGTAGGGACGTCGATACGCAGTATTTT. This gives the protein CASSRDVDTQYF.

This chain connects TRBV7-2 to TRBJ2-7; 10 bases are shared with TRBD1. Per germline, CDR1 SGHTA and CDR2 FQGNSA. Germline trimming cut 5 bases from V and 2 bases from J; bases unmatched to any gene: 6. This CDR3 comprises 15 residues. This CDR3 is CASSPQDRGAYEQYF. CDR3 coding DNA: TGTGCCAGCAGCCCCCAGGACAGGGGGGCCTACGAGCAGTACTTC.

V usage is TRBV29-1 and J usage is TRBJ2-7; D possibly corresponds to TRBD1 (6 bases). CDR3 length: 13 residues. Trimming pared 4 bases from V and 6 bases from J, leaving 16 bases between. Germline CDR1 and CDR2: SQVTM and ANQGSEA. The CDR3: CSVGTARHLEQYF. As DNA, the CDR3 is TGCAGCGTTGGGACAGCTCGCCATCTCGAGCAGTACTTC.

This clone was seen a handful of times. The chain employs TRBV29-1 and TRBJ2-7, with 13 nucleotides matching TRBD2. V was clipped by 8 bases and J by 2 bases; unmatched bases: 9. Per germline, CDR1 SQVTM and CDR2 ANQGSEA. The CDR3 runs to 15 residues. CDR3 protein: CSTKGTSGAPYEQYF. DNA of the CDR3: TGCAGCACAAAAGGGACTAGCGGGGCCCCCTACGAGCAGTACTTC.

The rearrangement uses TRBV14 and TRBJ2-1, with TRBD1 identical over 7 bases. This CDR3 has 13 residues. Germline V gives CDR1 SGHDN, CDR2 FVKESK. Trimming at V came to 4 bases and at J to 12 bases, leaving 9 bases not matched to a gene. CDR3 sequence: CASSRQSGTAQFF. The DNA of the CDR3 is TGTGCCAGCAGCCGACAATCCGGGACAGCGCAGTTCTTC.

The V gene is TRBV7-9, the J gene TRBJ2-7; 8 positions match TRBD1. Germline CDR1 is SEHNR and CDR2 is FQNEAQ (reference sequence). The CDR3 sequence is 14 residues long. Trimming at V came to 3 bases and at J to 7 bases, leaving 8 bases not matched to a gene. CDR3: CASSFFGTGEEQYF. CDR3 sequence (DNA): TGTGCCAGCAGCTTCTTCGGGACAGGCGAAGAGCAGTACTTC.

V and J are TRBV5-1 and TRBJ2-7; D remains unclear. This CDR3 spans 14 amino acids. The ends were cut back, 0 bases at V and 0 bases at J, with 7 bases in the middle. Germline CDR1 is SGHRS and CDR2 is YFSETQ. In DNA, the CDR3 is TGCGCCAGCAGCTTGGACAGTGTCTCCTACGAGCAGTACTTC. Translation: CASSLDSVSYEQYF.

This chain links TRBV27 with TRBJ1-1; 8 nucleotides align to TRBD1. This CDR3 has 15 amino acids. V gave up 5 bases and J gave up 0 bases; unmatched junction bases: 5. CDR1 MNHEY and CDR2 SMNVEV come from the germline V gene (reference sequence). The chain's CDR3 is CASSAGQGMNTEAFF. The CDR3 DNA follows: TGTGCCAGCAGTGCCGGACAGGGAATGAACACTGAAGCTTTCTTT.

This clone was observed a few times. The V and J genes are TRBV18 and TRBJ2-3; 7 bases match TRBD1. This CDR3 spans 14 amino acids. V trimming: 2 bases; J trimming: 6 bases; junction bases outside the gene matches: 5. In germline, CDR1 is KGHSH, CDR2 LQKENI. The DNA for the CDR3 is TGTGCCAGCTCACCAAGGGGGCTTTCTGATACGCAGTATTTT. It yields the protein CASSPRGLSDTQYF.

The table lists this clone with a few counts. V is TRBV29-1 and J is TRBJ2-7, with 7 bases matching TRBD2. The CDR3 sequence is 13 residues long. Germline lookup yields CDR1 SQVTM and CDR2 ANQGSEA. The ends lost 7 bases at V and 6 bases at J; junction bases unmatched: 12. The CDR3 loop is CSARNLLATEQYF. The DNA of the CDR3 is TGCAGCGCCAGAAATCTACTAGCGACCGAGCAGTACTTC.

This clone was detected only a few times. The chain couples TRBV15 to TRBJ1-4, with D uncertain. The CDR3 has 13 amino acids. The V end lost 1 base, the J end lost 8 bases, and 8 bases lay between the germline ends. The germline V gene encodes CDR1 LNHNV and CDR2 YYDKDF (reference sequence). The CDR3 nucleotides are TGTGCCACCAGCAGAGGGGGAATGGAAAAACTGTTTTTT. This codes for CATSRGGMEKLFF.

This chain connects TRBV28 to TRBJ2-7, with a weak D call TRBD2 (6 bases). From germline, CDR1 is MDHEN and CDR2 SYDVKM. This CDR3 spans 15 amino acids. Trimming cost V 4 bases and J 0 bases, with 13 bases left between them. The chain's CDR3 is CASSSPAGSSYEQYF. CDR3 nucleotides: TGTGCCAGCAGTTCTCCGGCGGGAAGCTCCTACGAGCAGTACTTC.

About this clone: This same CDR3 is encoded by further DNA sequences in the sample. The rearrangement joins TRBV7-2 to TRBJ2-3; D unclear. The V gene lost 1 base and the J gene lost 5 bases, with 4 bases spanning the gap. The CDR3 has 12 residues. CDR1 and CDR2 (germline): SGHTA, FQGNSA. CDR3 coding DNA: TGTGCCAGCAGCTTAGACGGAGATACGCAGTATTTT. This encodes CASSLDGDTQYF.

This clone showed up just a few times. CDR3 nucleotide sequence: TGTGCCAGCAGCTCCTCACCGGGACTAGCGCCCCACGAGCAGTACTTC. Translated: CASSSSPGLAPHEQYF. The chain recombines TRBV7-2 with TRBJ2-7, with 10 positions matching TRBD2. With 4 bases clipped from V and 5 bases from J, the junction kept 11 bases outside the gene matches. The germline gives CDR1 SGHTA, CDR2 FQGNSA. The CDR3 has 16 residues.